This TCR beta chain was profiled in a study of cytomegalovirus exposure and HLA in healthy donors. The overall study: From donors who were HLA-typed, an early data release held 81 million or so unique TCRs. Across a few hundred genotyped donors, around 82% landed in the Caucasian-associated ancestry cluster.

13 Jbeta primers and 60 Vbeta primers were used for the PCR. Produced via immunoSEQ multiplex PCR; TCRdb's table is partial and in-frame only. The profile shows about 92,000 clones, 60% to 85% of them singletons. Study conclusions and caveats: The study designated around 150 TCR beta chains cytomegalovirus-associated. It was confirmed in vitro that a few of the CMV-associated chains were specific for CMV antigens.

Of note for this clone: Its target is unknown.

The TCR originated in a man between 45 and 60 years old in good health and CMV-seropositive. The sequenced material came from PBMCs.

Here the CDR3 DNA reads TGTGCCAGCAGCTTAGATCCCAGCGGAACCTACGAGCAGTACTTC. Amino acids: CASSLDPSGTYEQYF. V is TRBV13 and J is TRBJ2-7; D may be TRBD2 (5 bases). Trimming stripped 1 base from V and 2 bases from J, with 12 bases between. CDR3 size: 15 residues. Germline V gene lookup returns CDR1 PRHDT and CDR2 FYEKMQ (reference sequence).